This T cell receptor beta chain was sequenced for a study of blood T cell repertoires in COVID-19. Methods used by the authors: Estimates of nucleated cell counts were drawn from the amplification of reference gene primers. Data came from immunoSEQ multiplex PCR; TCRdb stores just in-frame clones and leaves some out. The V and J calls and the clone size are those of that table, but D and trimming were determined from the DNA. This table holds fewer than 350,000 clones, approximately 81% found once. The CDR3 is 13 residues long. Germline CDR1 LNHDA, CDR2 SQIVND (reference sequence). V dropped 5 bases and J dropped 6 bases, with 11 bases sitting between them. Cohort 3 donors counted as recovered after two negative PCRs, clearance, or resolved symptoms.

The receptor was derived from a woman aged 50 to 60 who had recovered from COVID-19. The V call is TRBV19, the J call TRBJ1-5; D unclear. Sequenced input: PBMCs or T cells enriched from blood (not recorded which). The CDR3, as DNA: TGTGCCAGTAGTCCGATGGGGAGTCAGCCCCAGCATTTT. Its translation: CASSPMGSQPQHF.